This T cell receptor (beta chain) was retrieved from a study of Ad26.COV2.S vaccination and SARS-CoV-2 variants. A remark on this clone: Its antigen remains unidentified.

Notes on the study in general: Individuals receiving vaccine had higher spike-specific TCR breadth than placebo recipients did.

The V and J ends lost 2 bases and 4 bases respectively, with 15 bases between them. The CDR3 runs 16 residues. Germline V CDR1 and CDR2: LNHDA, SQIVND (reference sequence). Specified treatment: about 20 received Ad26.COV2.S at low or high dose, single or two shots; 5 received placebo; per-sample allocation not given. Samples were taken on day 63 after the first vaccine or placebo injection. Using immunoSEQ multiplex PCR, the repertoire was profiled, and TCRdb retains in-frame clones only, with some absent. This table has about 480,000 clones, around 85% appearing once. The receptor's source is a person aged 18-65 years who received the Ad26.COV2.S COVID-19 vaccine or a placebo. Source: peripheral blood, taken in a trial of Ad26.COV2.S vaccine versus placebo. The chain combines TRBV19 with TRBJ1-5; D perhaps matches TRBD1 (5 bases). In nucleotides, the CDR3 is TGTGCCAGTAGTATATTACCAGGGCAAACAAATCAGCCCCAGCATTTT. Protein: CASSILPGQTNQPQHF.